Below, one T cell receptor beta chain is given with its context. What it binds is not known. TCRdb processed the reads anew with MiXCR; each CDR3 protein has one entry. The sample lists hundreds of thousands of distinct CDR3 sequences, around 32% occurring once. The data belong to a study of T cell repertoires in cytomegalovirus infection. At the level of the study: Carrying CMV and the relevant HLA type showed in public TCR beta signatures. Broader study findings: In two of eight donors, the top clonotype was HLA-C-restricted CMV-specific. CMV carriers having the relevant HLA were flagged by cumulative public TCR beta family frequency.

Between the trimmed V and J ends, which lost 4 bases and 2 bases, there was a span of 15 bases. The CDR3 contains 16 residues. The germline V gene encodes CDR1 WSHSY and CDR2 SAAADI. The chain combines TRBV10-2 with TRBJ1-5; D possibly corresponds to TRBD1 (6 bases). The sequenced sample was cultured CD8+ T cells from PBMCs, obtained from culture after CMV antigen stimulation. The TCR sequence derives from a human donor in good health (CMV status not recorded). Some clones in this sample may be carry-over from other donors' samples. CDR3 in amino acids: CASSGTVPGGNQPQHF. The DNA for the CDR3 is TGCGCCAGCAGTGGGACAGTGCCGGGCGGCAATCAGCCCCAGCATTTT.